This paragraph reports one TCR beta chain. The data belong to a study of memory CD4+ T cells and cytomegalovirus serostatus. Assay used: immunoSEQ multiplex PCR; TCRdb lists only in-frame clones, some missing. The table shows some 73,000 clones, with approximately 78% occurring only once. Single viable CD3+CD4+CD8-CD45RO+ cells were sorted as the memory CD4+ T cells. V lost 3 bases to trimming and J lost 1 base, with 7 bases between them. In germline, CDR1 is MNHNS, CDR2 SASEGT. CDR3 size: 14 residues. V gene TRBV6-1 combines with J gene TRBJ1-3, with unresolved D. Sequencing input: memory CD4+ T cells from blood. This TCR was sampled from an adult in good health and CMV-seropositive. The CDR3 DNA reads as TGTGCCAGCAGTGATCCCGCGTCTGGAAACACCATATATTTT. Its translation: CASSDPASGNTIYF.